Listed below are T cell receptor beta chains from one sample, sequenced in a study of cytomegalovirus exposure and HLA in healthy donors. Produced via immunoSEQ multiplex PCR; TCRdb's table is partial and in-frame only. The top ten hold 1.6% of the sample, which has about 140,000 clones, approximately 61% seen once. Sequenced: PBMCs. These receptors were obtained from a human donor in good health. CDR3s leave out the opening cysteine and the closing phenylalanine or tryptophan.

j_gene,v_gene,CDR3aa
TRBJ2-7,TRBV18,ASPLLSYEQY
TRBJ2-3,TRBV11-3,ASSLPSGTADTQY
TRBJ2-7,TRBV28,ASSFRTGVEQY
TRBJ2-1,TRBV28,ASSIPTSGTTYNEQF
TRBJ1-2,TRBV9,ASSSTLNYGYT
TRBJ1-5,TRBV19,ASRNRAGNQPQH
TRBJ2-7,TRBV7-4,ASSFPGIWGDEQY
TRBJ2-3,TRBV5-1,ASNPGVSGRTDTQY
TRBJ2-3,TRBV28,ASSSPDRGTDTQY
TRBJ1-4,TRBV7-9,ASSFGTGYEKLF
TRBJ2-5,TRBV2,ASSPPGTLKGETQY
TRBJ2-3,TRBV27,ASPPRRGRGDTQY
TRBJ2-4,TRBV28,ASSLVGSTWGGNIQY
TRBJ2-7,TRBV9,ASSASGVPYEQY
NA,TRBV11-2,ASSLAGTGVYEQY
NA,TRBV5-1,ASSLEVNRPYEQY
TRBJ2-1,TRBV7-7,ASSPGGGRGAYNEQF
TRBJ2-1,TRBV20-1,SARVQGTTF
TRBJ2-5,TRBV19,ASETSGSETQY
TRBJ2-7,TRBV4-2,ASSQTSGRSYEQY
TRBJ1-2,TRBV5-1,ASSTSGKGYGYT
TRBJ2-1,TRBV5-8,ASSLVLRSSYNEQF
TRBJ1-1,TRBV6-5,ASSLDSVNTEAF
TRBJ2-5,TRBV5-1,ASSLGPGQETQY
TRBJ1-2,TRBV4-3,ASSQEKGAYYGYT
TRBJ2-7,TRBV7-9,ASSFGATTYEQY
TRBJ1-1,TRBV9,ASSASGGGTEAF
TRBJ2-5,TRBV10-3,AIRTTGGDQETQY
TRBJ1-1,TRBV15,ATSRGDSNTEAF
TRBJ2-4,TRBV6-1,ASSESQGAQNIQY
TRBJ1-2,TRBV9,ASSVDPGQNNYGYT
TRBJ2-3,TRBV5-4,ASSLSVWRTSGSTDTQY